These 20 T cell receptor beta chains came from one sample sequenced in a study of blood T cells in healthy people across ages. A second PCR of roughly 7 to 11 cycles used a sample-barcoded 5' primer and a J-beta primer mix. TCRdb called the 5' RACE reads again in MiXCR, with one record for every CDR3 protein. The sample records about 1,400,000 distinct CDR3 sequences, roughly 45% being singletons. Material for sequencing was blood. The receptors here all came from a woman between 18 and 30 years old in good health.

The J gene is TRBJ1-2, the V gene TRBV12-3 or TRBV12-4; 12 bases fit TRBD1. The CDR3 spans 16 residues. V shed 3 bases, J shed 6 bases, and the junction held 8 bases outside the gene matches. The CDR3 sequence: CASSFGTGGGRDGYTF. DNA of the CDR3: TGTGCCAGCAGTTTTGGGACAGGGGGCGGAAGGGATGGCTACACCTTC.

This clonotype was seen a handful of times. The V and J genes are TRBV12-3 or TRBV12-4 and TRBJ2-1; 7 bases are a match to TRBD1. The CDR3 length is 17 residues. With 1 base clipped from V and 3 bases from J, the junction kept 9 bases outside the gene matches. DNA of the CDR3: TGTGCCAGCAGTTTAGTTCGGACAGGTGCCCTCTACAATGAGCAGTTCTTC. It codes for CASSLVRTGALYNEQFF.

As DNA, the CDR3 is TGCAGCGTGAAAGCGCAGGGGGGGACTGAAGCTTTCTTT. Its translation is CSVKAQGGTEAFF. This chain connects TRBV29-1 to TRBJ1-1, with 7 positions matching TRBD1. Germline lookup yields CDR1 SQVTM and CDR2 ANQGSEA. The CDR3 sequence is 13 residues long. J lost 5 bases, V lost 6 bases, and 9 bases had no gene match.

This clonotype was counted a few times. This chain joins TRBV4-1 and TRBJ1-1, with no clear D. Germline values: CDR1 MGHRA, CDR2 YSYEKL. V was trimmed by 1 base and J by 4 bases, leaving 16 bases between them. The CDR3 length is 16 residues. The CDR3 protein is CASSQGADFMGTEAFF. DNA of the CDR3: TGCGCCAGCAGCCAAGGAGCAGACTTTATGGGCACTGAAGCTTTCTTT.

This clonotype was recorded only once. V usage is TRBV10-3 and J usage is TRBJ1-4; tentatively, D is TRBD1 (5 bases). The CDR3 consists of 14 residues. Trimming removed 3 bases at V and 8 bases at J, with 13 bases between. The germline CDR1 and CDR2 sequences are ENHRY and SYGVKD. CDR3 DNA sequence: TGTGCCATCAGTGATGAGGGGAGGAGGGAAAAACTGTTTTTT. Translated: CAISDEGRREKLFF.

J is TRBJ2-4 and V is TRBV6-2 or TRBV6-3; tentatively, D is TRBD1 or TRBD2 (5 bases each). The ends were cut back, 4 bases at V and 0 bases at J, with 13 bases in the middle. Germline values: CDR1 MNHEY, CDR2 SVGEGT. The CDR3 is 16 amino acids. As DNA, the CDR3 is TGTGCCAGCAGTTCGGGACGGATTCTAGCCAAAAACATTCAGTACTTC. The encoded protein is CASSSGRILAKNIQYF.

The gene calls are TRBV5-5 and TRBJ2-7; maybe TRBD1 (5 bases). Trimming pared 6 bases from V and 7 bases from J, leaving 20 bases between. This CDR3 contains 14 residues. The germline V gene encodes CDR1 SGHKS and CDR2 YYEKEE (reference sequence). DNA for the CDR3: TGTGCCAGCACCGCCGGCAGTGGTAGGGGTGAGCAGTACTTC. This sequence encodes CASTAGSGRGEQYF.

The J gene is TRBJ1-1, the V gene TRBV10-3; perhaps TRBD1 as D (6 bases). V dropped 4 bases and J dropped 2 bases, with 23 bases sitting between them. The CDR3 length is 18 residues. Germline loops: CDR1 ENHRY, CDR2 SYGVKD. The DNA for the CDR3 is TGTGCCATCAGTGGTAGGGAGGGATACAGGGATCCAAACACTGAAGCTTTCTTT. As protein: CAISGREGYRDPNTEAFF.

The CDR3 sequence: CASSPLWGGGTNYGYTF. The CDR3 DNA follows: TGTGCCAGCAGCCCCCTTTGGGGGGGGGGAACTAACTATGGCTACACCTTC. The chain is built from TRBV6-6 and TRBJ1-2, with D perhaps TRBD1 (5 bases). The CDR3 covers 17 residues. Deletions cut 6 bases from V and 0 bases from J, with 20 bases between. The germline V gene has CDR1 MNHNY and CDR2 SVGAGI (reference sequence).

This clonotype came up a few times. The chain uses TRBV2 and TRBJ2-3; D not resolved. This CDR3 has 11 residues. Per the germline V gene, CDR1 is SNHLY and CDR2 is FYNNEI. Between the trimmed V and J ends, which lost 10 bases and 2 bases, there was a span of 7 bases. CDR3 nucleotide sequence: TGTGCCACCGACGCCACAGATACGCAGTATTTT. This codes for CATDATDTQYF. The whole variable domain, remainder taken from reference TRBV2 and TRBJ2-3, is EPEVTQTPSHQVTQMGQEVILRCVPISNHLYFYWYRQILGQKVEFLVSFYNNEISEKSEIFDDQFSVERPDGSNFTLKIRSTKLEDSAMYFCATDATDTQYFGPGTRLTVL.

The CDR3 DNA is TGTGCCAGCGGACCAGGGGTTACTAACTATGGCTACACCTTC. Its translation is CASGPGVTNYGYTF. V gene TRBV6-5 combines with J gene TRBJ1-2; TRBD1 is a possible D gene (6 bases). This CDR3 region has 14 residues. Trimming cost V 8 bases and J 0 bases, with 13 bases left between them. Germline V lookup: CDR1 MNHEY, CDR2 SVGAGI.

The V call is TRBV12-3 or TRBV12-4, the J call TRBJ1-2, with D possibly being TRBD1 (5 bases). There are 15 residues in the CDR3. Trimming stripped 4 bases from V and 8 bases from J, with 20 bases between. This CDR3 reads CASSSRGAGFGGYTF. CDR3 coding DNA: TGTGCCAGCAGTTCCAGAGGGGCGGGATTTGGGGGCTACACCTTC.

This clonotype was counted between two and nine times. The chain recombines TRBV12-3 or TRBV12-4 with TRBJ2-1; 7 bases map to TRBD1. V shed 5 bases and J 2 bases; nucleotides not matched to a gene: 6. The CDR3 runs to 15 residues. CDR3 in amino acids: CASSPAGTAYNEQFF. CDR3 DNA sequence: TGTGCCAGCAGTCCCGCCGGGACAGCCTACAATGAGCAGTTCTTC.

The genes are TRBV6-1 and TRBJ2-2; 7 bases map to TRBD2. Germline V gene lookup returns CDR1 MNHNS and CDR2 SASEGT. After removal of 6 bases from V and 7 bases from J, the junction contained 20 bases not matched to a gene. The CDR3 runs 18 residues. The CDR3 nucleotides are TGTGCCAGCAGCGATGACGGGGTCGACAGACTAGCCGACGGGGAGCTGTTTTTT. Translation gives CASSDDGVDRLADGELFF.

The chain recombines TRBV18 with TRBJ2-4; 10 bases agree with TRBD2. The CDR3 length is 15 residues. V was clipped by 6 bases and J by 2 bases; unmatched bases: 4. Germline V gene data show CDR1 as KGHSH and CDR2 as LQKENI. The CDR3 here is CASSPAGGPKNIQYF. CDR3 DNA sequence: TGTGCCAGCTCGCCAGCGGGAGGGCCCAAAAACATTCAGTACTTC.

The chain carries TRBV6-5 and TRBJ1-2, with TRBD1 matching 7 bases. With V trimmed by 5 bases and J by 0 bases, 9 bases remained unmatched. Germline-derived CDR1 and CDR2 are MNHEY and SVGAGI. CDR3 size: 16 residues. CDR3 amino acids: CASSPKGGLANYGYTF. The CDR3 nucleotides read TGTGCCAGCAGTCCGAAAGGGGGCTTAGCTAACTATGGCTACACCTTC.

This chain joins TRBV20-1 and TRBJ2-2; TRBD2 matches 7 bases. This CDR3 is 14 amino acids long. Germline V gene data show CDR1 as DFQATT and CDR2 as SNEGSKA (reference sequence). The V segment lost 7 bases and the J segment 1 base; nucleotides outside the gene matches: 6. CDR3 region: CSVLKRGNTGELFF. DNA of the CDR3: TGCAGTGTGTTAAAGCGGGGGAACACCGGGGAGCTGTTTTTT.

The rearrangement uses TRBV4-1 and TRBJ2-5; unclear D gene. Germline V gene data show CDR1 as MGHRA and CDR2 as YSYEKL. Trimming took off 0 bases at V and 2 bases at J, with 7 bases between the two ends. This CDR3 is built from 14 residues. The CDR3 sequence: CASSQEQAQETQYF. The CDR3 DNA is TGCGCCAGCAGCCAAGAGCAAGCACAAGAGACCCAGTACTTC.

The rearrangement uses TRBV11-2 and TRBJ1-2; no clear D gene. V lost 6 bases and J 8 bases, leaving 16 bases between the germline ends. The CDR3 is 13 amino acids. CDR1 is SGHAT and CDR2 is FQNNGV in the germline V gene. The CDR3 DNA follows: TGTGCCAGCAGTGCTGGGTTGATGGGAGGCTACACCTTC. Encoded protein: CASSAGLMGGYTF.

The J gene is TRBJ2-5, the V gene TRBV7-9, with D hard to call. The CDR3 consists of 12 residues. The V gene lost 5 bases and the J gene lost 11 bases, with 15 bases spanning the gap. CDR1 and CDR2 from the germline V gene are SEHNR and FQNEAQ (reference sequence). CDR3 sequence: CASSNPYVEQYF. The DNA of the CDR3 is TGTGCCAGCAGCAACCCCTATGTGGAGCAGTACTTC.